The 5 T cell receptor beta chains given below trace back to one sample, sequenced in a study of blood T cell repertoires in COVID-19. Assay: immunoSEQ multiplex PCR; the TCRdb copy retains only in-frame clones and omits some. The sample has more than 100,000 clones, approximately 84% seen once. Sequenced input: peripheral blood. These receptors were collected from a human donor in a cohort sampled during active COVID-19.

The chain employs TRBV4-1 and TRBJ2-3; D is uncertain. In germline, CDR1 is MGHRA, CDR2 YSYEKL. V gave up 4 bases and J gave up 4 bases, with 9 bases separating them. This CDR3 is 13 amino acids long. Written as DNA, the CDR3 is TGCGCCAGCAGCCTCGGTCGTGCAGATACGCAGTATTTT. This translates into CASSLGRADTQYF.

The CDR3 DNA reads TGTGCCAGCAGCGAGGAGCCCCTATCCTACGAGCAGTACTTC. As protein: CASSEEPLSYEQYF. This chain connects TRBV9 to TRBJ2-7, with D uncertain. V was clipped by 3 bases and J by 1 base, with 11 bases between them. Germline CDR1 SGDLS, CDR2 YYNGEE. The CDR3 has 14 residues. The entire variable domain, with the rest obtained from reference TRBV9 and TRBJ2-7, is as follows: DSGVTQTPKHLITATGQRVTLRCSPRSGDLSVYWYQQSLDQGLQFLIQYYNGEERAKGNILERFSAQQFPDLHSELNLSSLELGDSALYFCASSEEPLSYEQYFGPGTRLTVT.

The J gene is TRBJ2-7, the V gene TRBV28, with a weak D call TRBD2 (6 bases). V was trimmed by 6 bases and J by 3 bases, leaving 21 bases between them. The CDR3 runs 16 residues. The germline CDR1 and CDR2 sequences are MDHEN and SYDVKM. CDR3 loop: CASRLPLAQNSYEQYF. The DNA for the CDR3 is TGTGCCAGCAGGCTTCCCCTAGCGCAGAATAGCTACGAGCAGTACTTC.

The CDR3, as DNA: TGCGCCAGCAGCCCGGGGGGGGCCTACGAGCAGTACTTC. This codes for CASSPGGAYEQYF. The genes are TRBV5-1 and TRBJ2-7, with 8 bases that match TRBD2. V gave up 4 bases and J gave up 2 bases; unmatched junction bases: 2. There are 13 residues in the CDR3. Per the germline V gene, CDR1 is SGHRS and CDR2 is YFSETQ.

CDR3 amino acids: CASSSQPSGAYEQYF. The DNA of the CDR3 is TGTGCCAGCAGCTCGCAGCCTAGCGGAGCTTACGAGCAGTACTTC. The V and J genes are TRBV11-2 and TRBJ2-7; 7 bases are shared with TRBD2. The CDR3 covers 15 residues. The germline V gene encodes CDR1 SGHAT and CDR2 FQNNGV. V gave up 4 bases and J gave up 4 bases; unmatched junction bases: 10.